Detailed here is one T cell receptor (beta chain). This entry is derived from a study of blood T cell repertoires in COVID-19. Per the authors' pipeline: How many nucleated cells were present was estimated from reference gene primer amplification. Assay: immunoSEQ multiplex PCR; the TCRdb copy retains only in-frame clones and omits some. D and trimming come from the DNA, and the V and J calls and clone size come from that table. Among about 140,000 clones listed, around 83% were seen once. Germline V gives CDR1 SGHDN, CDR2 FVKESK. The CDR3 loop spans 16 amino acids. V shed 0 bases and J shed 5 bases, with 16 bases lying between them.

Sequenced input: peripheral blood. The rearrangement uses TRBV14 and TRBJ2-5; D possibly corresponds to TRBD2 (5 bases). The TCR comes from a man aged 25 to 40 with COVID-19, enrolled during active disease. The CDR3 coding sequence is TGTGCCAGCAGCCAAGACGGTCGGGGAATGAGGGAGACCCAGTACTTC. Its protein product is CASSQDGRGMRETQYF.